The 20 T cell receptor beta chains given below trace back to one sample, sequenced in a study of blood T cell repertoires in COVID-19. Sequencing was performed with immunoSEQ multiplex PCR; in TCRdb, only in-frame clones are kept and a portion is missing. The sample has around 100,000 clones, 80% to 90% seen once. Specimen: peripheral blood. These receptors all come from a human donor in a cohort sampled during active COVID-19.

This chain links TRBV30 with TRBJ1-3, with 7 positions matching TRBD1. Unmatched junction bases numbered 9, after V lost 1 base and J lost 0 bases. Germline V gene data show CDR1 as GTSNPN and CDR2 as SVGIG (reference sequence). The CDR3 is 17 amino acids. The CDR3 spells CAWSARGQMISGNTIYF. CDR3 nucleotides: TGTGCCTGGAGTGCCAGGGGACAGATGATCTCTGGAAACACCATATATTTT.

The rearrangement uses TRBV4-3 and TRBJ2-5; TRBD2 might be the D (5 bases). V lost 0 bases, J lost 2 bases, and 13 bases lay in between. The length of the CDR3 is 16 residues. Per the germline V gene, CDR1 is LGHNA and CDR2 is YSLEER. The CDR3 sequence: CASSQDSPGSQETQYF. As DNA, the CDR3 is TGCGCCAGCAGCCAAGATTCCCCGGGGTCGCAAGAGACCCAGTACTTC.

The CDR3, as DNA: TGTGCCAGCAGCCCAAGCGGGGGGCCCTACGAGCAGTACTTC. It translates to CASSPSGGPYEQYF. The chain uses TRBV7-2 and TRBJ2-7, with 9 bases aligning to TRBD2. The trim removed 5 bases at V and 2 bases at J, leaving 4 bases unmatched. CDR1 and CDR2 from the germline V gene are SGHTA and FQGNSA. The CDR3 is 14 amino acids.

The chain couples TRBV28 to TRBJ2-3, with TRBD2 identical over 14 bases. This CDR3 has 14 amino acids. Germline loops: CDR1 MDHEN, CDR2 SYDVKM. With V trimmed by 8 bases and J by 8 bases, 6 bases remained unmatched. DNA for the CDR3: TGTGCCAGCCAAGTCGGACTAGCGGGAGGTACGCAGTATTTT. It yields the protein CASQVGLAGGTQYF. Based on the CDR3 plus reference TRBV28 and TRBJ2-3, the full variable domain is DVKVTQSSRYLVKRTGEKVFLECVQDMDHENMFWYRQDPGLGLRLIYFSYDVKMKEKGDIPEGYSVSREKKERFSLILESASTNQTSMYLCASQVGLAGGTQYFGPGTRLTVL.

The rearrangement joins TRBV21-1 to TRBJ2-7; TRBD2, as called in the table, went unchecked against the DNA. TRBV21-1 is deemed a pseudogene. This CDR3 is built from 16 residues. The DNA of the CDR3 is TGTGCCAGCAGCAAAGAGGGGGGGGAGACCCTCTACGAGCAGTACTTC. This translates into CASSKEGGETLYEQYF.

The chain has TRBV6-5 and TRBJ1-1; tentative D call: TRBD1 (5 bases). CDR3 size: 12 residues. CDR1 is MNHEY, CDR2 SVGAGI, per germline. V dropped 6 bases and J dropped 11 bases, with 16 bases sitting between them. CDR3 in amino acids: CASRSPEGPAFF. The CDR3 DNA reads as TGTGCCAGCAGGTCGCCGGAGGGGCCGGCTTTCTTT.

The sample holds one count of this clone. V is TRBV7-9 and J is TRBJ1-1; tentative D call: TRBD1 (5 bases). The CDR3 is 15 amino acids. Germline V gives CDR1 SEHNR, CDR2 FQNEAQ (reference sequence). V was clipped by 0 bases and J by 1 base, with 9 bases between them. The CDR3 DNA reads TGTGCCAGCAGCTTAGCGGCAGGGTGGAACACTGAAGCTTTCTTT. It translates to CASSLAAGWNTEAFF.

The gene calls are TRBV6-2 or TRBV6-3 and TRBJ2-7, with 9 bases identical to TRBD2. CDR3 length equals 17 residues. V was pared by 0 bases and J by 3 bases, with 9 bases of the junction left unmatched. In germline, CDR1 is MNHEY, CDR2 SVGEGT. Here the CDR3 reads CASSYSSWREGSYEQYF. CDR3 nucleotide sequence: TGTGCCAGCAGTTACTCAAGTTGGCGGGAGGGAAGCTACGAGCAGTACTTC.

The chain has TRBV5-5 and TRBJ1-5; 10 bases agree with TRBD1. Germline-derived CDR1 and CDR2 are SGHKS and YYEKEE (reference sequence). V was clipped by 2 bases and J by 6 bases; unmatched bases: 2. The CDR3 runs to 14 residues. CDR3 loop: CASSLWDRGQPQHF. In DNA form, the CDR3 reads TGTGCCAGCAGCTTATGGGACAGGGGTCAGCCCCAGCATTTT.

The CDR3 nucleotides read TGCGCCACCCGCCCGGGGGGTATCGCCGGGGAGCTGTTTTTT. As protein: CATRPGGIAGELFF. The chain has TRBV5-1 and TRBJ2-2; 7 bases are a match to TRBD2. Germline V CDR1 and CDR2: SGHRS, YFSETQ. The CDR3 is 14 amino acids. The J segment lost 6 bases and the V segment lost 9 bases, leaving 11 bases of the junction unmatched. The full variable domain, in which reference TRBV5-1 and TRBJ2-2 provide the parts outside the CDR3, is KAGVTQTPRYLIKTRGQQVTLSCSPISGHRSVSWYQQTPGQGLQFLFEYFSETQRNKGNFPGRFSGRQFSNSRSEMNVSTLELGDSALYLCATRPGGIAGELFFGEGSRLTVL.

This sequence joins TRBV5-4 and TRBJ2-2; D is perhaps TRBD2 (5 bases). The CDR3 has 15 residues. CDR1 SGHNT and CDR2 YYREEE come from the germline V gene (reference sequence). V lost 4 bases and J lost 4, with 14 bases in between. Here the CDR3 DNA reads TGTGCCAGCAGCCCAGGTAGACGGGGCACCGGGGAGCTGTTTTTT. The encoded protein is CASSPGRRGTGELFF.

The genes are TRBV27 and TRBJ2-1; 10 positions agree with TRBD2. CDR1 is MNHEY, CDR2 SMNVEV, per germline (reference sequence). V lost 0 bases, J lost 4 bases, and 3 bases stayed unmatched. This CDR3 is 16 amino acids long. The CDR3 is CASSLSLAGLYNEQFF. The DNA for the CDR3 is TGTGCCAGCAGTTTATCACTAGCGGGGTTATACAATGAGCAGTTCTTC.

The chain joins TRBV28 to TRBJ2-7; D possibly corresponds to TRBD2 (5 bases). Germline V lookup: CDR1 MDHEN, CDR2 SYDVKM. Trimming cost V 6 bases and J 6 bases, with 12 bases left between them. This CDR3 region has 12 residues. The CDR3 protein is CASRTLAREQYF. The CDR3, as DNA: TGTGCCAGCAGAACCCTAGCACGCGAGCAGTACTTC.

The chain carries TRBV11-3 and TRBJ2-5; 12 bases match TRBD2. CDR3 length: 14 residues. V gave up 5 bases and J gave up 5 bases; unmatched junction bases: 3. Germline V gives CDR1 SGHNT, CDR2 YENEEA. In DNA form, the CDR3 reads TGTGCCAGCAGCCTGACTAGCGGGAGCGAGACCCAGTACTTC. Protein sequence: CASSLTSGSETQYF. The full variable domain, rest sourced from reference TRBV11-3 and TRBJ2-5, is EAGVVQSPRYKIIEKKQPVAFWCNPISGHNTLYWYLQNLGQGPELLIRYENEEAVDDSQLPKDRFSAERLKGVDSTLKIQPAELGDSAVYLCASSLTSGSETQYFGPGTRLLVL.

CDR3 sequence: CASTKDYGELFF. The CDR3 DNA sequence: TGTGCCAGCACAAAGGACTACGGGGAGCTGTTTTTT. The V call is TRBV6-6, the J call TRBJ2-2, with a tentative D call TRBD2 (6 bases). Trimming cost V 7 bases and J 7 bases, with 10 bases left between them. The CDR3 runs 12 residues. Germline values: CDR1 MNHNY, CDR2 SVGAGI (reference sequence).

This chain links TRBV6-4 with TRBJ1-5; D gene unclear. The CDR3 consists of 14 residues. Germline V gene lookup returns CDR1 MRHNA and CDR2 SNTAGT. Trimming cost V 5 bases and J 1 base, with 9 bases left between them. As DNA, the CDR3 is TGTGCCAGCAGTCCTTCGGGGAGCAATCAGCCCCAGCATTTT. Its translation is CASSPSGSNQPQHF.

The DNA for the CDR3 is TGTGCCAGCTCACCGGCTAGCGGGACTGAGCAGTTCTTC. Amino acids: CASSPASGTEQFF. The chain joins TRBV18 to TRBJ2-1, with TRBD2 identical over 9 bases. Losses at the gene ends were 3 bases for V and 9 bases for J; bases not matched to a gene: 3. Germline-derived CDR1 and CDR2 are KGHSH and LQKENI. This CDR3 has 13 residues.

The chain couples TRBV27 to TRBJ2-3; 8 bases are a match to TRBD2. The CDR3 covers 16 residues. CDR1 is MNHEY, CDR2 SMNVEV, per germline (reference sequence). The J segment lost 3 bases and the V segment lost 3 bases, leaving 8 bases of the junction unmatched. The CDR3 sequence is CASSLSFSGRTDTQYF. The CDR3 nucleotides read TGTGCCAGCAGTTTGAGTTTCAGCGGGAGAACAGATACGCAGTATTTT.

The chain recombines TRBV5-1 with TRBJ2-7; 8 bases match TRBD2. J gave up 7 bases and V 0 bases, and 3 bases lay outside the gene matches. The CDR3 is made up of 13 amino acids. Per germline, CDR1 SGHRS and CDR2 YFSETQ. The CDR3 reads CASSLAQREEQYF. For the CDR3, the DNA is TGCGCCAGCAGCTTGGCCCAGCGGGAGGAGCAGTACTTC.

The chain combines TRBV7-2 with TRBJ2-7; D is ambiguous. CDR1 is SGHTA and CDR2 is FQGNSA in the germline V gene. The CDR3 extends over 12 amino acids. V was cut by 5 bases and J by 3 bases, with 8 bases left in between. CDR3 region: CASSHPGYEQYF. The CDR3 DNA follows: TGTGCCAGCAGCCACCCGGGCTACGAGCAGTACTTC.